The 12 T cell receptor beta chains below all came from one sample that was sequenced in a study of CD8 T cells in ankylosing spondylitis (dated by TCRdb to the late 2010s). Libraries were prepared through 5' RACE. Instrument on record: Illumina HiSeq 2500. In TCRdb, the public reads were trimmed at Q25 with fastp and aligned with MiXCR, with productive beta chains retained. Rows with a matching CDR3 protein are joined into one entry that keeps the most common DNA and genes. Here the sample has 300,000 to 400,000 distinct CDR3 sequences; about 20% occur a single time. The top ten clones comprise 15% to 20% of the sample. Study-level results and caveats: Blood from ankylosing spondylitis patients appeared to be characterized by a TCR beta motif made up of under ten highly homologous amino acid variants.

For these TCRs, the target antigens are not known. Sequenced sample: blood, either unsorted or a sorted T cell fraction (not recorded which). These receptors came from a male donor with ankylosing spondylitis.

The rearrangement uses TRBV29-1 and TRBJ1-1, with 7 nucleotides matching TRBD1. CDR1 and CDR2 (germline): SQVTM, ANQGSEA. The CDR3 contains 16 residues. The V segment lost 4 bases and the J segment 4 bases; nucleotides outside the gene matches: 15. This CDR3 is CSVGGRDRGDPTEAFF. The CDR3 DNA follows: TGCAGCGTTGGGGGTAGGGACAGAGGAGATCCCACTGAAGCTTTCTTT.

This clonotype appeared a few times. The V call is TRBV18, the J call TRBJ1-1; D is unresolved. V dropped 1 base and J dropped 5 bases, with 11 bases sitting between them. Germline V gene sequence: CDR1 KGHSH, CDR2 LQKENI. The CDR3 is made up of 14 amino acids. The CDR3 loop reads CASSPQGRETEAFF. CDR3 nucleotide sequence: TGTGCCAGCTCACCACAGGGTCGGGAAACTGAAGCTTTCTTT.

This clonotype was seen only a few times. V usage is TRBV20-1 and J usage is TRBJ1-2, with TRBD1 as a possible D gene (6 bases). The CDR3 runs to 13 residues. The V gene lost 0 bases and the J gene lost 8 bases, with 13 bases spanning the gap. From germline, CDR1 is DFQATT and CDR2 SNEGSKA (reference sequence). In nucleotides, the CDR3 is TGCAGTGCTAGAGATCTCCCAGGGGACGGCTACACCTTC. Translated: CSARDLPGDGYTF.

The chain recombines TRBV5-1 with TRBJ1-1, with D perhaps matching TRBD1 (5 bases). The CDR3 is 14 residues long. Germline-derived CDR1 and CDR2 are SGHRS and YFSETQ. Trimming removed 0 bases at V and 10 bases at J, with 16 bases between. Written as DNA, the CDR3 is TGCGCCAGCAGCTTGGGGGACCGAACCTTCGGAGCTTTCTTT. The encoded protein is CASSLGDRTFGAFF.

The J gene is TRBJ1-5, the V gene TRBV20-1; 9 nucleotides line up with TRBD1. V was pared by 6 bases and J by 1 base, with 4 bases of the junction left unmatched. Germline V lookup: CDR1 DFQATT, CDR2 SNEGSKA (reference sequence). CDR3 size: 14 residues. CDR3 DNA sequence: TGCAGTGCCATAACAGGGGGCAGCAATCAGCCCCAGCATTTT. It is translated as CSAITGGSNQPQHF.

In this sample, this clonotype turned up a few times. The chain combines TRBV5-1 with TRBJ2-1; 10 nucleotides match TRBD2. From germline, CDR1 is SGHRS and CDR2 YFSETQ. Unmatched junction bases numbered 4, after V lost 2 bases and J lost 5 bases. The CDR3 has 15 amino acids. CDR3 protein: CASSFLAGGDNEQFF. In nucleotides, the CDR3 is TGCGCCAGCAGCTTCTTAGCGGGGGGAGACAATGAGCAGTTCTTC.

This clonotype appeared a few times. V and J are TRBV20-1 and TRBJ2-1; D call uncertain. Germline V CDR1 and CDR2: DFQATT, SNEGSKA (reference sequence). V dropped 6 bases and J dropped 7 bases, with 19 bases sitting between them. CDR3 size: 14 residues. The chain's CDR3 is CSATSAARYNEQFF. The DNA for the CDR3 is TGCAGTGCAACCTCGGCCGCTCGGTATAATGAGCAGTTCTTC.

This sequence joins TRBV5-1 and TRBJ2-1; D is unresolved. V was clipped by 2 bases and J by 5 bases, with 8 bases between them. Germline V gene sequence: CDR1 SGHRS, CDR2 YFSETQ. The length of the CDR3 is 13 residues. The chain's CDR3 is CASSFRSNNEQFF. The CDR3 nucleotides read TGCGCCAGCAGCTTTCGCTCGAACAATGAGCAGTTCTTC. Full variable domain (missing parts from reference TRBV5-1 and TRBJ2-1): KAGVTQTPRYLIKTRGQQVTLSCSPISGHRSVSWYQQTPGQGLQFLFEYFSETQRNKGNFPGRFSGRQFSNSRSEMNVSTLELGDSALYLCASSFRSNNEQFFGPGTRLTVL.

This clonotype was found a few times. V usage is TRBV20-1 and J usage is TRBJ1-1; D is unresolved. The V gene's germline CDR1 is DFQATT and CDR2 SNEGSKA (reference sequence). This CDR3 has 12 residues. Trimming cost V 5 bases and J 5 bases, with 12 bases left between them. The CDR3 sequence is CSASNIWTEAFF. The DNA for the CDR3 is TGCAGTGCTTCTAATATCTGGACTGAAGCTTTCTTT.

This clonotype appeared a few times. The CDR3 loop reads CASRKQGIGEKLFF. As DNA, the CDR3 is TGTGCCAGCAGAAAACAGGGGATCGGTGAAAAACTGTTTTTT. The V and J genes are TRBV25-1 and TRBJ1-4; 7 bases line up with TRBD1. Germline CDR1 and CDR2: MGHDK and SYGVNS. The CDR3 consists of 14 residues. V lost 6 bases to trimming and J lost 7 bases; unmatched junction nucleotides: 8.

As DNA, the CDR3 is TGTGCCAGCAGGTCCGCGGGAGCCTCCTACAATGAGCAGTTCTTC. Its protein is CASRSAGASYNEQFF. This chain uses TRBV28 with TRBJ2-1, with 7 bases that match TRBD2. Germline V gene data show CDR1 as MDHEN and CDR2 as SYDVKM. CDR3 length equals 15 residues. The trim removed 6 bases at V and 0 bases at J, leaving 5 bases unmatched.

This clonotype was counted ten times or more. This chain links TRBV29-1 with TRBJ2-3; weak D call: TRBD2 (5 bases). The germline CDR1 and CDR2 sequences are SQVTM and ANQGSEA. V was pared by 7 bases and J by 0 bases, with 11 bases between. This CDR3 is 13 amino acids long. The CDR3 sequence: CSATRASTDTQYF. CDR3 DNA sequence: TGCAGCGCCACGCGGGCCAGCACAGATACGCAGTATTTT.